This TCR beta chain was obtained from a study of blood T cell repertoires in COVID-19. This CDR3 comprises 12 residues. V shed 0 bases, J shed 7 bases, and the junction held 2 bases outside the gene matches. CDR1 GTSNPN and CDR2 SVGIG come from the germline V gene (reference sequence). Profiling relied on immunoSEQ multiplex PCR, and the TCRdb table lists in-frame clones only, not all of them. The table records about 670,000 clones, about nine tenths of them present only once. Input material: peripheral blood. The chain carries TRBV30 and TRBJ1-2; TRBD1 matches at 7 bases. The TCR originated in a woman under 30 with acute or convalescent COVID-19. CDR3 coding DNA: TGTGCCTGGAGTGTAACAGGGGCTGGCTACACCTTC. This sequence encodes CAWSVTGAGYTF.